These T cell receptor beta chains were read from a single sample in a study of shared clonotypes between healthy human individuals. The assay was immunoSEQ multiplex PCR, and TCRdb's table has in-frame clones only and misses some. This table holds around 700,000 clones, around 72% found once. Material: memory CD4+ T cells sorted from blood. The receptors stem from a woman aged 25 to 45 in good health. CDR3s include the opening cysteine and the closing phenylalanine or tryptophan. Each record gives: J gene, V gene, D gene, clone size, CDR3 DNA, CDR3 protein. D genes are given only for firm matches. Some rows have no size entry. The others give once, few or many, or a class for an expanded clone.

j_gene: TRBJ2-1
v_gene: TRBV5-1
d_gene: TRBD2
abundance: -
CDR3nt: TGCGCCAGCAGCCCATTCGCGGGGACTAGTAGCGGTGAGCAGTTCTTC
CDR3aa: CASSPFAGTSSGEQFF

j_gene: TRBJ1-4
v_gene: TRBV7-9
d_gene: TRBD1
abundance: -
CDR3nt: TGTGCCAGCAGCTTAAGTGGGACAGGGCATAATGAAAAACTGTTTTTT
CDR3aa: CASSLSGTGHNEKLFF

j_gene: TRBJ2-6
v_gene: TRBV30
d_gene: -
abundance: -
CDR3nt: TGTGCCTGGAGTGTGGGCAGGGGAGTTGGGGCCAACGTCCTGACTTTC
CDR3aa: CAWSVGRGVGANVLTF

j_gene: TRBJ2-6
v_gene: TRBV4-1
d_gene: -
abundance: -
CDR3nt: TGCGCCAGCAGCCCACCCCTCCGAGGGGCCAACGTCCTGACTTTC
CDR3aa: CASSPPLRGANVLTF

j_gene: TRBJ2-7
v_gene: TRBV11-2
d_gene: -
abundance: -
CDR3nt: TGTGCCAGCAGCCCCCGCTTAGGACCGAGAGTTTACGAGCAGTACTTC
CDR3aa: CASSPRLGPRVYEQYF

j_gene: TRBJ2-3
v_gene: TRBV2
d_gene: TRBD2
abundance: -
CDR3nt: TGTGCCAGCAGTTCTTGGACTAGCGGGGCGGGCACAGATACGCAGTATTTT
CDR3aa: CASSSWTSGAGTDTQYF

j_gene: TRBJ1-1
v_gene: TRBV30
d_gene: -
abundance: -
CDR3nt: TGTGCGGGGGATAGGGCTAACACTGAAGCTTTCTTT
CDR3aa: CAGDRANTEAFF

j_gene: TRBJ2-1
v_gene: TRBV5-1
d_gene: -
abundance: -
CDR3nt: TGCGCCAGCAGCTTGTCCTCAGGGGCCTACAATGAGCAGTTCTTC
CDR3aa: CASSLSSGAYNEQFF

j_gene: TRBJ1-1
v_gene: TRBV5-1
d_gene: -
abundance: -
CDR3nt: -
CDR3aa: CASSVGQGARTF

j_gene: TRBJ2-7
v_gene: TRBV14
d_gene: TRBD1
abundance: -
CDR3nt: TGTGCCAGCAGCCTAACGACCAGGGGGCTCGGGACCTACGAGCAGTACTTC
CDR3aa: CASSLTTRGLGTYEQYF

j_gene: TRBJ2-2
v_gene: TRBV7-9
d_gene: -
abundance: -
CDR3nt: TGTGCCAGCAGCGCGAGCGCCAGGACGGGTGGGACCGGGGAGCTGTTTTTT
CDR3aa: CASSASARTGGTGELFF

j_gene: TRBJ2-1
v_gene: TRBV7-3
d_gene: -
abundance: once
CDR3nt: TGTGCCAGCAGCTCTGGACGCCACAATGAGCAGTTCTTC
CDR3aa: CASSSGRHNEQFF

j_gene: TRBJ2-1
v_gene: TRBV7-7
d_gene: -
abundance: few
CDR3nt: TGTGCCAGCAGTTATATAGCGGACAATGAGCAGTTCTTC
CDR3aa: CASSYIADNEQFF

j_gene: TRBJ1-1
v_gene: TRBV7-8
d_gene: -
abundance: once
CDR3nt: TGTGCCAGCTCCAACCGAAAAGTAATAGCTTTCTTT
CDR3aa: CASSNRKVIAFF

j_gene: TRBJ1-1
v_gene: TRBV6-6
d_gene: -
abundance: once
CDR3nt: TGTGCCAGCAAAGTCGAGCTGAACACTGAAGCTTTCTTT
CDR3aa: CASKVELNTEAFF

j_gene: TRBJ1-4
v_gene: TRBV4-1
d_gene: TRBD1
abundance: few
CDR3nt: TGCGCCAGCAGCCAGAGACAGGGTTCTAATGAAAAACTGTTTTTT
CDR3aa: CASSQRQGSNEKLFF

j_gene: TRBJ2-7
v_gene: TRBV11-2
d_gene: -
abundance: -
CDR3nt: TGTGCCAGCAGGATAGTAGGGCACTACGAGCAGTACTTC
CDR3aa: CASRIVGHYEQYF

j_gene: TRBJ1-5
v_gene: TRBV28
d_gene: -
abundance: -
CDR3nt: TGTGCCAGCAGTTTTTCGGGGGCCCGCAATCAGCCCCAGCATTTT
CDR3aa: CASSFSGARNQPQHF

j_gene: TRBJ2-3
v_gene: TRBV7-8
d_gene: -
abundance: -
CDR3nt: TGTGCCAGCAGCGACTCGGGGGACACGCAGTATTTT
CDR3aa: CASSDSGDTQYF

j_gene: TRBJ1-1
v_gene: TRBV5-1
d_gene: -
abundance: -
CDR3nt: TGCGCCAGCAGCTTGGCAGGCCAGGACACTGAAGCTTTCTTT
CDR3aa: CASSLAGQDTEAFF

j_gene: TRBJ2-2
v_gene: TRBV18
d_gene: -
abundance: -
CDR3nt: TGTGCCAGCTCACCACCCCGGGGTGAGACCGGGGAGCTGTTTTTT
CDR3aa: CASSPPRGETGELFF

j_gene: TRBJ2-2
v_gene: TRBV5-1
d_gene: TRBD2
abundance: few
CDR3nt: TGCGCCAGCAGCTTGGCACTAGCGGGAGCTCCGGGCACCGGGGAGCTGTTTTTT
CDR3aa: CASSLALAGAPGTGELFF

j_gene: TRBJ2-2
v_gene: TRBV29-1
d_gene: TRBD1
abundance: -
CDR3nt: TGCAACCCACCGAGGACCAGGGGGACCGGGGAGCTGTTTTTT
CDR3aa: CNPPRTRGTGELFF

j_gene: TRBJ1-4
v_gene: TRBV19
d_gene: TRBD1
abundance: -
CDR3nt: TGTGCCAGTGGGGGGACAGCAACTAATGAAAAACTGTTTTTT
CDR3aa: CASGGTATNEKLFF

j_gene: TRBJ1-2
v_gene: TRBV28
d_gene: -
abundance: -
CDR3nt: TGTGCCAGCAGCCGTCGTTTAGGGCAGCGCCTTAACTATGGCTACACCTTC
CDR3aa: CASSRRLGQRLNYGYTF

j_gene: TRBJ1-3
v_gene: TRBV6-5
d_gene: -
abundance: -
CDR3nt: TGTGCCAGCAGTTACTCTCACGGAAACACCATATATTTT
CDR3aa: CASSYSHGNTIYF

j_gene: TRBJ1-3
v_gene: TRBV4-2
d_gene: -
abundance: -
CDR3nt: TGTGCCAGCAGCCAGCCCCGGGTCCGGGACTCTGGAAACACCATATATTTT
CDR3aa: CASSQPRVRDSGNTIYF